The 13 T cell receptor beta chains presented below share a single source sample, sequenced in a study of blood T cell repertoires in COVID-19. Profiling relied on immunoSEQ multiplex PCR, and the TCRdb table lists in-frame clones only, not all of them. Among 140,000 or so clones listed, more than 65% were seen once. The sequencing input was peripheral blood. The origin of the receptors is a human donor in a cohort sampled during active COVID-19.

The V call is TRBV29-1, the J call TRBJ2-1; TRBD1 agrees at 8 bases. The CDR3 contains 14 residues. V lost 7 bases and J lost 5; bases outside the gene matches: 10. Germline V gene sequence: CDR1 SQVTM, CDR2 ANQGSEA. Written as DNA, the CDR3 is TGCAGCGCCTCTCCGGGACAGGCAAACAATGAGCAGTTCTTC. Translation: CSASPGQANNEQFF.

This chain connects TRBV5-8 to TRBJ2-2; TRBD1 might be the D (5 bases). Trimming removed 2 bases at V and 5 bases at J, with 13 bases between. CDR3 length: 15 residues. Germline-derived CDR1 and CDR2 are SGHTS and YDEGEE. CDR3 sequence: CASSFGVAGTGELFF. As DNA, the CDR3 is TGTGCCAGCAGCTTTGGCGTGGCAGGGACCGGGGAGCTGTTTTTT.

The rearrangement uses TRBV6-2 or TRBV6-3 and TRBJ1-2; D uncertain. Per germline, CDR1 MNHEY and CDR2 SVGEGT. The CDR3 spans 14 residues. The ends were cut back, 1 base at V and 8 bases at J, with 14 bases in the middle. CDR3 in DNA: TGTGCCAGCAGTTACTTCGTCGAGGGTCAAGGCTACACCTTC. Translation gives CASSYFVEGQGYTF.

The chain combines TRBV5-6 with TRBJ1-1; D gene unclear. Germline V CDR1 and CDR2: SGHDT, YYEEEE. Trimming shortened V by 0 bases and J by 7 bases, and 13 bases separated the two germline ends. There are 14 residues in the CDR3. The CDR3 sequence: CASSLAGGLFEAFF. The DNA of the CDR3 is TGTGCCAGCAGCTTGGCCGGCGGGCTTTTTGAAGCTTTCTTT.

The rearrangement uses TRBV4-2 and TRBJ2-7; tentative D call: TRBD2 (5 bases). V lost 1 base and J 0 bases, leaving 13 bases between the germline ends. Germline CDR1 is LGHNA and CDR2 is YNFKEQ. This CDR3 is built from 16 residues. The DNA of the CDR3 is TGTGCCAGCAGCCAAGGAACCCCACGGGGCTCCTACGAGCAGTACTTC. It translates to CASSQGTPRGSYEQYF.

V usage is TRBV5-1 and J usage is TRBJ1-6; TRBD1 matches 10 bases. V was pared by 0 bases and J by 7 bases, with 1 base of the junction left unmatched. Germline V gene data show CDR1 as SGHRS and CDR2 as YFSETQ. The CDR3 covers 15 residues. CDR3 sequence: CASSLGGQGNSPLHF. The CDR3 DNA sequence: TGCGCCAGCAGCTTGGGGGGACAGGGGAATTCACCCCTCCACTTT.

The CDR3 loop is CASSIWGEAEQYF. The CDR3, as DNA: TGTGCCAGTAGTATTTGGGGAGAGGCCGAGCAGTACTTC. The chain couples TRBV19 to TRBJ2-7; tentatively, D is TRBD2 (5 bases). Germline CDR1 reads LNHDA; CDR2 reads SQIVND (reference sequence). CDR3 length: 13 residues. Trimming shortened V by 3 bases and J by 6 bases, and 12 bases separated the two germline ends. Together with reference TRBV19 and TRBJ2-7, the CDR3 gives the full variable domain: DGGITQSPKYLFRKEGQNVTLSCEQNLNHDAMYWYRQDPGQGLRLIYYSQIVNDFQKGDIAEGYSVSREKKESFPLTVTSAQKNPTAFYLCASSIWGEAEQYFGPGTRLTVT.

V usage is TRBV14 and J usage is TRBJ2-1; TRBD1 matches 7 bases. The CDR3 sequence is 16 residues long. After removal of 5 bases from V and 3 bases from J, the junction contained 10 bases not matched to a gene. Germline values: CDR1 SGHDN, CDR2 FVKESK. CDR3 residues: CASSVPGQHDYNEQFF. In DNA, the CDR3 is TGTGCCAGCAGCGTTCCGGGACAGCACGACTACAATGAGCAGTTCTTC.

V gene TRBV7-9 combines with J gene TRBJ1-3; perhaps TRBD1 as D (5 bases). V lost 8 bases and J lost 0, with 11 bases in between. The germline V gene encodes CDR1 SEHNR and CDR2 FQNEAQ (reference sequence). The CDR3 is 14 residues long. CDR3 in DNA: TGTGCCAGCGATGGGGCCCTCTCTGGAAACACCATATATTTT. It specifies CASDGALSGNTIYF.

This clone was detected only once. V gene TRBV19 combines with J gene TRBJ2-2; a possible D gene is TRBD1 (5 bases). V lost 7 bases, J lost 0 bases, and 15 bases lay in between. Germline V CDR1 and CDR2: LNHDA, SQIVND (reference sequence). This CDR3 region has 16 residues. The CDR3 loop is CASTPYRLANTGELFF. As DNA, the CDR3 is TGTGCCAGTACTCCCTACAGGCTCGCGAACACCGGGGAGCTGTTTTTT.

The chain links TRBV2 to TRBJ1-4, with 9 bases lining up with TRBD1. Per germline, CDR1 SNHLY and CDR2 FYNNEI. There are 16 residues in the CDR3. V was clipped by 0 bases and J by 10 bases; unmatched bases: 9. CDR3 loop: CASSEALGQGVGKLFF. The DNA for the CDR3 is TGTGCCAGCAGTGAAGCGCTGGGACAGGGTGTCGGAAAACTGTTTTTT.

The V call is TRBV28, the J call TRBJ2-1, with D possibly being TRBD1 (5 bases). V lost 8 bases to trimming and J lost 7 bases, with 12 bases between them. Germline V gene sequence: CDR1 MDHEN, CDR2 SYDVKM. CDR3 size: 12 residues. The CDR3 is CASQSQGNEQFF. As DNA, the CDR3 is TGTGCCAGCCAGTCCCAGGGAAATGAGCAGTTCTTC.

The CDR3 DNA sequence: TGTGCCAGCAGCCAAGAGACAGGGGCCGGCGGCGAGCAGTACTTC. Translation gives CASSQETGAGGEQYF. The chain recombines TRBV3-1 (or the pseudogene TRBV3-2) with TRBJ2-7, with 8 bases that match TRBD1. The CDR3 has 15 amino acids. V lost 0 bases to trimming and J lost 6 bases; unmatched junction nucleotides: 7. Germline loops: CDR1 LGHDT, CDR2 YNNKEL (reference sequence).